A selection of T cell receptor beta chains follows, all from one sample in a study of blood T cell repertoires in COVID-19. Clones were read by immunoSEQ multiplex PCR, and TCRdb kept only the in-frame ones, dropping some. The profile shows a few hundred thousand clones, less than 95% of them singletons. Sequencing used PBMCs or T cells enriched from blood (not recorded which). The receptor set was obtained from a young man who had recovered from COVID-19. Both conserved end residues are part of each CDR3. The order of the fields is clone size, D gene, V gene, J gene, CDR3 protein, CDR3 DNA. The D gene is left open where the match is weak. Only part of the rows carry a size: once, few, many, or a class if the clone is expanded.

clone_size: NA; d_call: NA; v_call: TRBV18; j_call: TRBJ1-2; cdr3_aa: CASSPQGGDGYTF; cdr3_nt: TGTGCCAGCTCACCTCAAGGGGGAGATGGCTACACCTTC
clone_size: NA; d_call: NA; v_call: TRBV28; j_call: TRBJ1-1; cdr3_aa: CASSFRTANTEAFF; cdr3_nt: TGTGCCAGCAGTTTCAGGACAGCGAACACTGAAGCTTTCTTT
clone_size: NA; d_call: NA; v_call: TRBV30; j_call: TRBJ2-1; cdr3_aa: CAWSVGVRTYNEQFF; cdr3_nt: TGTGCCTGGAGTGTAGGGGTGAGAACCTACAATGAGCAGTTCTTC
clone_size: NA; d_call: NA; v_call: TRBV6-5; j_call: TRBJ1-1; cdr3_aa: CASSQGLEAFF; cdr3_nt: TGTGCCAGCAGTCAGGGGCTTGAAGCTTTCTTT
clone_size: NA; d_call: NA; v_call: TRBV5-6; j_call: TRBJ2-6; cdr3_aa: CASSLSRVSGANVLTF; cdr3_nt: TGTGCCAGCAGCCTGAGTCGGGTCTCTGGGGCCAACGTCCTGACTTTC
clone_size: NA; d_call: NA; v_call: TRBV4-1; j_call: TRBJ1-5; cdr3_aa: CASSQGAGQPQHF; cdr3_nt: TGCGCCAGCAGCCAAGGGGCTGGACAGCCCCAGCATTTT
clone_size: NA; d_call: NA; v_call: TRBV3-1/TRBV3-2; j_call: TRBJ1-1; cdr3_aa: CASSQGGGVVNQAFF; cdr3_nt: TGTGCCAGCAGCCAAGGGGGGGGTGTCGTGAATCAAGCTTTCTTT
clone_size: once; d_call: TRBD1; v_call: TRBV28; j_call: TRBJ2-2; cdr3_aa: CASSLLDRGRSGELFF; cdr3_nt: TGTGCCAGCAGTTTATTGGACAGGGGGCGATCCGGGGAGCTGTTTTTT
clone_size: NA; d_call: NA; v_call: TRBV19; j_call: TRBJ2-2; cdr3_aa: CASSVTGELFF; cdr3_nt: TGTGCCAGCTCAGTCACCGGGGAGCTGTTTTTT
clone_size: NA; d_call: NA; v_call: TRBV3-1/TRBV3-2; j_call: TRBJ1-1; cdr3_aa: CASSQFDRMNTEAFF; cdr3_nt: TGTGCCAGCAGCCAATTCGACAGGATGAACACTGAAGCTTTCTTT
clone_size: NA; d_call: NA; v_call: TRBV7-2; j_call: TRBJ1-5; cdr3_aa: CASSLGREGKEPQHF; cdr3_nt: TGTGCCAGCAGCTTAGGTAGGGAGGGTAAGGAACCCCAGCATTTT
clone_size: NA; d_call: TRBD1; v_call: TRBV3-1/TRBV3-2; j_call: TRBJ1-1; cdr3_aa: CASSPKDRGNTEAFF; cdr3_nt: TGTGCCAGCAGCCCGAAGGACAGGGGGAACACTGAAGCTTTCTTT
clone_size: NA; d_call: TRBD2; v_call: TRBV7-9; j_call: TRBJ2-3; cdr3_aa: CASSPGLAGALIRPDTQYF; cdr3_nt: TGTGCCAGCAGCCCGGGACTAGCGGGAGCTTTAATACGTCCAGATACGCAGTATTTT
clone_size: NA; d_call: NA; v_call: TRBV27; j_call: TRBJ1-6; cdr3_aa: CASSTTRGSPLHF; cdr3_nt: TGTGCCAGCAGCACCACGCGGGGCTCACCCCTCCACTTT
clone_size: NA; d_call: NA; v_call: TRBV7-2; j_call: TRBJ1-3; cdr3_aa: CASSRSGSSGNTIYF; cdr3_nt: TGTGCCAGCAGCAGATCAGGGTCCTCTGGAAACACCATATATTTT
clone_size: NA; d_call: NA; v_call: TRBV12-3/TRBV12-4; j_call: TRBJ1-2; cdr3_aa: CASSSRVYGYTF; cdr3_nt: TGTGCCAGCAGTTCCAGGGTCTATGGCTACACCTTC
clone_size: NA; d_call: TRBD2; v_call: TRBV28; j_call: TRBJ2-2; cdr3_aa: CASSSPGLATPGELFF; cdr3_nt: TGTGCCAGCAGTTCTCCGGGACTAGCAACCCCCGGGGAGCTGTTTTTT
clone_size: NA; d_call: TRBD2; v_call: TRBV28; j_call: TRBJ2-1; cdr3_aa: CASSPSSGTSGRQYNEQFF; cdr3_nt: TGTGCCAGCAGCCCAAGCTCGGGGACTAGCGGGAGGCAGTACAATGAGCAGTTCTTC
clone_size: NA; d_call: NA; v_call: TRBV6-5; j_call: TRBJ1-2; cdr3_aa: CASRVADSYYGYTF; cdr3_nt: TGTGCCAGCAGAGTTGCGGACAGTTACTATGGCTACACCTTC
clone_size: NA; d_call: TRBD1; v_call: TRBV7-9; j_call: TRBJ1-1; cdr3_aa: CASSYGGQMNTEAFF; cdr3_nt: TGTGCCAGCAGCTACGGGGGACAGATGAACACTGAAGCTTTCTTT
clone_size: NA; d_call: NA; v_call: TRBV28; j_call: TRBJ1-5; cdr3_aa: CASRRVRQPQHF; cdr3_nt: TGTGCCAGCAGAAGAGTGCGTCAGCCCCAGCATTTT
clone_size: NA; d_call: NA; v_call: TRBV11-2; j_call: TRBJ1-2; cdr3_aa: CASSPGGFYGYTF; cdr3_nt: TGTGCCAGCAGCCCCGGCGGGTTCTATGGCTACACCTTC
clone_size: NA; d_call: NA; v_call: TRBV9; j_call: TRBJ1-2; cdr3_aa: CASSVPGQFGYTF; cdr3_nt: TGTGCCAGCAGCGTCCCGGGACAATTTGGCTACACCTTC
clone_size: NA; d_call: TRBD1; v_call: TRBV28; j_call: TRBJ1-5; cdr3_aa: CASRIPGGGQPQHF; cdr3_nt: TGTGCCAGCAGGATTCCAGGGGGCGGCCAGCCCCAGCATTTT
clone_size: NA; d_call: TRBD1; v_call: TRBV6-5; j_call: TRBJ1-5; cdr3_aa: CATQGVGNQPQHF; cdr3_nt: TGTGCCACACAGGGGGTGGGCAATCAGCCCCAGCATTTT
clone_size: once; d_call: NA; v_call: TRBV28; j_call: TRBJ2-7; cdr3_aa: CASSFRLIVGSYEQYF; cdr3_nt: TGTGCCAGCAGTTTCCGACTAATTGTAGGGTCCTACGAGCAGTACTTC
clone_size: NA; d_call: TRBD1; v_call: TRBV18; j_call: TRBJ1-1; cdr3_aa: CASSPNRQGEAFF; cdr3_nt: TGTGCCAGCTCACCGAACAGACAGGGAGAAGCTTTCTTT
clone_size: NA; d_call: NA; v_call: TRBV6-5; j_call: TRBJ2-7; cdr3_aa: CASTGGIEQYF; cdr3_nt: TGTGCCAGCACGGGGGGCATTGAGCAGTACTTC
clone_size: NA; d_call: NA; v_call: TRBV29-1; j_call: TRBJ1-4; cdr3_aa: CSVEGPGGVRGQLFF; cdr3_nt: TGCAGCGTTGAAGGGCCCGGCGGCGTTAGGGGTCAACTGTTTTTT